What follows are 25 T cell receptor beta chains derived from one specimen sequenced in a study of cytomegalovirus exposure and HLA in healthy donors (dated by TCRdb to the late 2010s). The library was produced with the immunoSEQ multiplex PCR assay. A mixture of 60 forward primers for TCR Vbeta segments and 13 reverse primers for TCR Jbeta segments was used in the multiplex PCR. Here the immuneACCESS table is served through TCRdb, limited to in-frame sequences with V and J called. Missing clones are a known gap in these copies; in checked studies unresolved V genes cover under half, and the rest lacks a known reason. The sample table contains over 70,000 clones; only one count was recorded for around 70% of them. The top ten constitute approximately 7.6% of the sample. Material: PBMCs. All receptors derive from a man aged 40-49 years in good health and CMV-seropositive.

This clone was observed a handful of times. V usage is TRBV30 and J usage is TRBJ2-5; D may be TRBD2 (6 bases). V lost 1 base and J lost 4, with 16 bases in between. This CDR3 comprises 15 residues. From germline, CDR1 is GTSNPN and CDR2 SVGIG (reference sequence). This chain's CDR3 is CAWSAFPGTSETQYF. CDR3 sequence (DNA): TGTGCCTGGAGTGCATTCCCCGGGACTTCAGAGACCCAGTACTTC.

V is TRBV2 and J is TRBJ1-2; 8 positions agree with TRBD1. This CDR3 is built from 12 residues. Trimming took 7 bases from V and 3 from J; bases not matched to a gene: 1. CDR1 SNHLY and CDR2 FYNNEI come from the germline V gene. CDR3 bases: TGTGCCAGCAACAGGGGGTACTATGGCTACACCTTC. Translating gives CASNRGYYGYTF. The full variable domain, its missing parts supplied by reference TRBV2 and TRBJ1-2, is EPEVTQTPSHQVTQMGQEVILRCVPISNHLYFYWYRQILGQKVEFLVSFYNNEISEKSEIFDDQFSVERPDGSNFTLKIRSTKLEDSAMYFCASNRGYYGYTFGSGTRLTVV.

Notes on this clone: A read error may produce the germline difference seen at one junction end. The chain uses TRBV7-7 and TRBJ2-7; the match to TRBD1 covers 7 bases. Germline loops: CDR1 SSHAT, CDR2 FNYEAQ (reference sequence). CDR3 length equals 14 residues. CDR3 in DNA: TGTGCTAGCAGCTTGTACCGGGACAGCTACGAGCAGTACTTC. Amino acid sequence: CASSLYRDSYEQYF.

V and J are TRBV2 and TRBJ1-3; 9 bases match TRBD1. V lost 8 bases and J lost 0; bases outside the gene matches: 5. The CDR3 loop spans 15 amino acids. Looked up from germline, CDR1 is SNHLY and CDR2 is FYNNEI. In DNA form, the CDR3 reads TGTGCCAGCGGGACAGGGCCGAGCTCTGGAAACACCATATATTTT. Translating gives CASGTGPSSGNTIYF.

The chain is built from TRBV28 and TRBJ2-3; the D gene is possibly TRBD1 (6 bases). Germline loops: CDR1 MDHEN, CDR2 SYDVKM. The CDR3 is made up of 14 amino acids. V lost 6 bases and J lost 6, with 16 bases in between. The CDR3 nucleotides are TGTGCCAGCAGACCTGGGGGCCCGCAGGATACGCAGTATTTT. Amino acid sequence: CASRPGGPQDTQYF.

CDR3 nucleotides: TGCGCCAGCAGCTTTGGGTCTCCCAGGAAGATTGGCTACACCTTC. It encodes CASSFGSPRKIGYTF. The genes are TRBV5-1 and TRBJ1-2; no definite D call. The CDR3 extends over 15 amino acids. CDR1 and CDR2 from the germline V gene are SGHRS and YFSETQ. V was shortened by 2 bases and J by 7 bases, with 18 bases between the two germline ends.

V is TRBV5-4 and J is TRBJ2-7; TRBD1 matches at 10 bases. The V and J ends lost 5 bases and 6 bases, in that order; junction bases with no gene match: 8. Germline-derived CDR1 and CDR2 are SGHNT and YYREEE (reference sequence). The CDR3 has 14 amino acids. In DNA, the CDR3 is TGTGCCAGCAGTCGGGACAGGGGATCAGGCGAGCAGTACTTC. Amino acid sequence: CASSRDRGSGEQYF.

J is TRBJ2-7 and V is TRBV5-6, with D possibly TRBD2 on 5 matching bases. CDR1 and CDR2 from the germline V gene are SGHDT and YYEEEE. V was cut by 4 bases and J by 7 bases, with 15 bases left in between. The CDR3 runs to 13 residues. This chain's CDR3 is CASSPAGSGEQYF. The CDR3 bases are TGTGCCAGCAGCCCCGCAGGCTCGGGGGAGCAGTACTTC.

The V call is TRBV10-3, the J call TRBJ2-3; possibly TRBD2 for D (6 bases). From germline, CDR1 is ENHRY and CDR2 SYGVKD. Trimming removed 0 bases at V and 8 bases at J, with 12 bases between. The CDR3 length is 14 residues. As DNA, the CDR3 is TGTGCCATCAGTGAGTCGGGGGGAGCGGGTACGCAGTATTTT. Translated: CAISESGGAGTQYF.

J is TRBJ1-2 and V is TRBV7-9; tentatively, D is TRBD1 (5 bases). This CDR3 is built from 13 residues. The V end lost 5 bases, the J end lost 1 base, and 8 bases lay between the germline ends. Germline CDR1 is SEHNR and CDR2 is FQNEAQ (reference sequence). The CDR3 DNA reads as TGTGCCAGCAGCGAAGACAGTAACTATGGCTACACCTTC. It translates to CASSEDSNYGYTF.

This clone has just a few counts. The CDR3 DNA reads as TGCGCCAGCAGCCAAGAGGGCGCAGGGGGCACTGAAGCTTTCTTT. Encoded protein: CASSQEGAGGTEAFF. The V gene is TRBV4-3, the J gene TRBJ1-1; 7 bases line up with TRBD1. CDR1 is LGHNA, CDR2 YSLEER, per germline. The junction had 5 bases not matched to a gene; V was cut back by 0 bases and J by 4 bases. This CDR3 is 15 amino acids long.

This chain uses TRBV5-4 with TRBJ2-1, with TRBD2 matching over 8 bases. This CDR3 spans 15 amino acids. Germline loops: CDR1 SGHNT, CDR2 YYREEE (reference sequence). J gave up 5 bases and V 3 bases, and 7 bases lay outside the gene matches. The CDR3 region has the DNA TGTGCCAGCAGCTCCGGGGGGGATATCAACAATGAGCAGTTCTTC. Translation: CASSSGGDINNEQFF.

The CDR3 DNA reads TGTGCCAGCAGCTTATACGGGGGGGACTCCTACGAGCAGTACTTC. Translated: CASSLYGGDSYEQYF. The chain couples TRBV7-3 to TRBJ2-7, with 8 positions matching TRBD2. From germline, CDR1 is SGHTA and CDR2 FQGTGA. The CDR3 has 15 amino acids. With V trimmed by 2 bases and J by 0 bases, 3 bases remained unmatched.

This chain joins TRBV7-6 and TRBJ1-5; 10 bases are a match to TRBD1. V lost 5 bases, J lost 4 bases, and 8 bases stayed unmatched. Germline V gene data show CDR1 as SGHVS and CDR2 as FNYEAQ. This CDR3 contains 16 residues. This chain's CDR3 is CASSPRDRGRNQPQHF. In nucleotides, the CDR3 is TGTGCCAGCAGCCCAAGGGACAGGGGTAGGAATCAGCCCCAGCATTTT.

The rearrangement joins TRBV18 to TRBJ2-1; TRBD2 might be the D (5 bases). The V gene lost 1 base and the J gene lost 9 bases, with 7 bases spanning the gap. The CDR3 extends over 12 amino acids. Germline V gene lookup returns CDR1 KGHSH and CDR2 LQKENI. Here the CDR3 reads CASSPQEGEQFF. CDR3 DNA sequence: TGTGCCAGCTCACCACAAGAGGGTGAGCAGTTCTTC.

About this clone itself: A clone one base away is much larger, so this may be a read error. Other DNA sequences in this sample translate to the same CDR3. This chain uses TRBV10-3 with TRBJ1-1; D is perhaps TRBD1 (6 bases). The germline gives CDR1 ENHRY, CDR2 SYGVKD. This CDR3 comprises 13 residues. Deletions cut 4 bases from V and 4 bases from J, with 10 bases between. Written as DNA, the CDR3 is TGTGCCATCAGTGTACAGGGCGGCACTGAAGCTTTCTTT. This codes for CAISVQGGTEAFF.

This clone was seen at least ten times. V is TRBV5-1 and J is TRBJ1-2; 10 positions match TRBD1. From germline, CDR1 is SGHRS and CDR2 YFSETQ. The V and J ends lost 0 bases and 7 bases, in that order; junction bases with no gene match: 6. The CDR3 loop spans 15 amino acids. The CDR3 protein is CASSLGQGAKVGYTF. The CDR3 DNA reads TGCGCCAGCAGCTTGGGACAGGGGGCGAAAGTTGGCTACACCTTC.

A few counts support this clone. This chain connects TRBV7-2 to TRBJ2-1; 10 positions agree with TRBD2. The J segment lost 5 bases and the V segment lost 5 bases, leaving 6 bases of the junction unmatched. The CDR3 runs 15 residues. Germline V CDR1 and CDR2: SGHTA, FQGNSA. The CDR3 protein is CASSVGLAKNNEQFF. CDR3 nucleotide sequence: TGTGCCAGCAGCGTGGGACTAGCGAAAAACAATGAGCAGTTCTTC.

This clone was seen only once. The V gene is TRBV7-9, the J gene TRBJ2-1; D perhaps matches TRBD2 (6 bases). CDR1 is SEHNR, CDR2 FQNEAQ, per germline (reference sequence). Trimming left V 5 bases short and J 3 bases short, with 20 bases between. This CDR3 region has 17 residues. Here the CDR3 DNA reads TGTGCCAGCAGCCCCCTGGACGGGGGAGCTTTCTACAATGAGCAGTTCTTC. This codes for CASSPLDGGAFYNEQFF.

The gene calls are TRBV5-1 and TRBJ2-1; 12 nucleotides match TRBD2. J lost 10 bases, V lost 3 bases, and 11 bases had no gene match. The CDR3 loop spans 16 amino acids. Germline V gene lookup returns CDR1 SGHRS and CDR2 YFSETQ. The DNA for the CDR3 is TGCGCCAGCAGCTCGAGAATACTCCTAGCGGGGGGGGAGCAGTTCTTC. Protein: CASSSRILLAGGEQFF.

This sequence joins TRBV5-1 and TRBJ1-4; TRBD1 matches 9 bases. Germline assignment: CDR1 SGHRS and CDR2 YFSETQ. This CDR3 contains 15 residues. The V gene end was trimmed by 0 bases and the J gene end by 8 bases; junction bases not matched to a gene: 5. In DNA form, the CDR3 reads TGCGCCAGCAGCTTGGAGGGACAGGGATGGGAAAAACTGTTTTTT. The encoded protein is CASSLEGQGWEKLFF.

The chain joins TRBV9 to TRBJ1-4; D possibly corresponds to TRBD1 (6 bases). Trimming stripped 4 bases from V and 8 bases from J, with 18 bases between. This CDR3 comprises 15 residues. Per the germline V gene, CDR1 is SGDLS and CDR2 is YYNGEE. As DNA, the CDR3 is TGTGCCAGCAGCCCTACAGCGGGGGCGGGGGAAAAACTGTTTTTT. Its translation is CASSPTAGAGEKLFF. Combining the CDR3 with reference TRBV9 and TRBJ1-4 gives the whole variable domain DSGVTQTPKHLITATGQRVTLRCSPRSGDLSVYWYQQSLDQGLQFLIQYYNGEERAKGNILERFSAQQFPDLHSELNLSSLELGDSALYFCASSPTAGAGEKLFFGSGTQLSVL.

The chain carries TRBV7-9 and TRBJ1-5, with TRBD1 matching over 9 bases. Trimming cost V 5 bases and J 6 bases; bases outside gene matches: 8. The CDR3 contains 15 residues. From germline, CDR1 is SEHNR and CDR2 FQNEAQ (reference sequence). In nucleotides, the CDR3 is TGTGCCAGCAGCCGTTCCGGGACAGGGTTTCAGCCCCAGCATTTT. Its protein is CASSRSGTGFQPQHF.

CDR3 nucleotide sequence: TGCGCCAGCAGCCCGCCGGGGATGCCATACAATGAGCAGTTCTTC. Translated: CASSPPGMPYNEQFF. The gene calls are TRBV5-1 and TRBJ2-1; tentatively, D is TRBD2 (5 bases). CDR1 is SGHRS and CDR2 is YFSETQ in the germline V gene. The CDR3 consists of 15 residues. V lost 4 bases, J lost 4 bases, and 15 bases lay in between.

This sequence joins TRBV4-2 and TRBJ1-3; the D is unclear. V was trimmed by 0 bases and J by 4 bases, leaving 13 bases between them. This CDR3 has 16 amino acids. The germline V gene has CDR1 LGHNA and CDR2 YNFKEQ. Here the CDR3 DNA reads TGTGCCAGCAGCCAAGATGAGCAGGCATCCGGAAACACCATATATTTT. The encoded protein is CASSQDEQASGNTIYF.